This T cell receptor beta chain was profiled in a study of blood T cell repertoires in COVID-19. About the study: There were acute and convalescent COVID-19 samples, and they came from the United States, Italy and Spain.

In the authors' workflow: Estimation of nucleated cell counts was performed using reference gene primer amplification. Method: immunoSEQ multiplex PCR; TCRdb's copy keeps in-frame clones and lacks some. D and trimming were read from the DNA, whereas the V and J calls and clone size are those reported in that table. Of 260,000 or so clones in the sample, over 70% were seen once. This CDR3 is 16 amino acids long. The germline CDR1 and CDR2 sequences are MNHEY and SVGAGI. Trimming removed 0 bases from V and 7 bases from J; junction bases left unmatched: 11. The source of this sequence is a man at least 80 years old with acute or convalescent COVID-19. J is TRBJ2-5 and V is TRBV6-5; 7 nucleotides agree with TRBD1. Sample: peripheral blood. As DNA, the CDR3 is TGTGCCAGCAGTTACTCGATGAAGGGGGCCGTGGGGACCCAGTACTTC. This codes for CASSYSMKGAVGTQYF.